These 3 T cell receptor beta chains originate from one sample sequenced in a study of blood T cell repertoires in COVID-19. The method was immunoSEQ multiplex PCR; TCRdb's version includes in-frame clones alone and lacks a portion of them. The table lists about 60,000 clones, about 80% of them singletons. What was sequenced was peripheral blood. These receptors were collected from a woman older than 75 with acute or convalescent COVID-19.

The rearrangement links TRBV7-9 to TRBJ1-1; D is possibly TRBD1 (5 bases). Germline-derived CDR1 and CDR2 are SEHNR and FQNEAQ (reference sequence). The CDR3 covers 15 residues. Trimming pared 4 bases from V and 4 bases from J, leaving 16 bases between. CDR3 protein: CASSSPVGGSTEAFF. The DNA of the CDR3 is TGTGCCAGCAGCTCCCCGGTGGGGGGAAGCACTGAAGCTTTCTTT.

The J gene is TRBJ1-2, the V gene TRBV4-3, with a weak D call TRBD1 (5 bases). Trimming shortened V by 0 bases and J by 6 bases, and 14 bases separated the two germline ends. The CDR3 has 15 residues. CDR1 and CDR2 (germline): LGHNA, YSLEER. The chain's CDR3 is CASSQDPGIENGYTF. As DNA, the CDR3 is TGCGCCAGCAGCCAAGATCCAGGGATTGAGAATGGCTACACCTTC.

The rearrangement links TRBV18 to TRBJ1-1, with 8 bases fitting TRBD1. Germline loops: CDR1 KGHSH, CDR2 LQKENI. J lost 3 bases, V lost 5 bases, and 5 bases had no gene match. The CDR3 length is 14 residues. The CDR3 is CASSTTGEYTEAFF. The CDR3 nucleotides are TGTGCCAGCTCAACGACAGGGGAGTACACTGAAGCTTTCTTT.